This T cell receptor beta chain was identified during a study of human T cells and chemical hapten exposure. V lost 2 bases to trimming and J lost 7 bases, with 12 bases between them. Germline CDR1 is SGHTA and CDR2 is FQGNSA. The CDR3 runs 14 residues. MiXCR, run by TCRdb on the RACE reads, gives a single entry per CDR3 protein. The sample shows fewer than 50,000 distinct CDR3 sequences, approximately 7.6% of them seen only once. Time point reported: pre-sensitization, week 0. Stated treatment: therapeutic diphenylcyclopropenone sensitization with weekly scalp DPC. Alopecia patients between 18 and 70 years old and suitable for DPC were used as donors. Sequencing started from total RNA isolated from unfractionated whole blood.

The origin of this receptor is a woman aged 45-60 years with alopecia areata. Some clones in this sample may be carry-over from other donors' samples. The chain uses TRBV7-2 and TRBJ1-3; D remains ambiguous. The material was whole blood, obtained in connection with sensitization to the hapten diphenylcyclopropenone (DPC). The chain's CDR3 is CASSLLAGRNTIYF. The CDR3 DNA reads as TGTGCCAGCAGCTTATTGGCGGGGAGGAACACCATATATTTT.